This T cell receptor (beta chain) stems from a study of primary melanoma T cells and metastatic recurrence. Study-wide results and caveats: The authors suggested a successful antitumor T-cell response can exist in primary melanoma. T-cell fraction reportedly outperformed other histopathological variables added to thickness.

This CDR3 is 14 amino acids long. V was clipped by 1 base and J by 0 bases, with 6 bases between them. The V gene's germline CDR1 is SGHRS and CDR2 YFSETQ. Measured with immunoSEQ multiplex PCR; TCRdb has only the in-frame clones, and not every one. The sample lists roughly 2,900 clones; about four fifths were seen once. For this clone: No antigen is known for it.

The TCR originated in a human donor with melanoma. This chain joins TRBV5-1 and TRBJ2-3; D gene ambiguous. Sequencing was performed on melanoma tumor tissue. The DNA of the CDR3 is TGCGCCAGCAGCTTGAAGCAGAGCACAGATACGCAGTATTTT. Protein product: CASSLKQSTDTQYF.